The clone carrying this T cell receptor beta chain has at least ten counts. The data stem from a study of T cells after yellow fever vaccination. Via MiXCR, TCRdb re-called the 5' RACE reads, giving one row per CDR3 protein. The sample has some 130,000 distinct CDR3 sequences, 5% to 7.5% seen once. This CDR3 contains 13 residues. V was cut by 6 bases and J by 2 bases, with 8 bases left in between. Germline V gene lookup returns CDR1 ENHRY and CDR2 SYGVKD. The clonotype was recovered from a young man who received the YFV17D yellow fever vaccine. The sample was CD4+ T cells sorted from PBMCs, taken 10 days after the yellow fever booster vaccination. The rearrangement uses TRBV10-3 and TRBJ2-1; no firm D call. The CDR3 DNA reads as TGTGCCATCAGGACTTCTACCTACAATGAGCAGTTCTTC. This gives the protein CAIRTSTYNEQFF.